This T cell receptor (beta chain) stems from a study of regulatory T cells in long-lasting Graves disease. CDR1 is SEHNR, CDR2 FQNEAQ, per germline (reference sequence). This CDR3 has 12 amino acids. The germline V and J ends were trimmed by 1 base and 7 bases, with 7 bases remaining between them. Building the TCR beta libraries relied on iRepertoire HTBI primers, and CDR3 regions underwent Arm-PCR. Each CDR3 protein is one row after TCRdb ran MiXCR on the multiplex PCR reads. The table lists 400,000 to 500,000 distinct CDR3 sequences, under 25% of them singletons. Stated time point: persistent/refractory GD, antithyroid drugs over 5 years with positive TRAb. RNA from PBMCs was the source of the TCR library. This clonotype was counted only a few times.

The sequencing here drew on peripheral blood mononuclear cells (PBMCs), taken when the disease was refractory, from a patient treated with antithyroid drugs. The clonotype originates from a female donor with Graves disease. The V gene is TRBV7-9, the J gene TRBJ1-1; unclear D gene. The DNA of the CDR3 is TGTGCCAGCAGCTTAGGTGTAGATGAAGCTTTCTTT. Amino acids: CASSLGVDEAFF. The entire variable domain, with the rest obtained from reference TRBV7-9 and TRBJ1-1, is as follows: DTGVSQNPRHKITKRGQNVTFRCDPISEHNRLYWYRQTLGQGPEFLTYFQNEAQLEKSRLLSDRFSAERPKGSFSTLEIQRTEQGDSAMYLCASSLGVDEAFFGQGTRLTVV.